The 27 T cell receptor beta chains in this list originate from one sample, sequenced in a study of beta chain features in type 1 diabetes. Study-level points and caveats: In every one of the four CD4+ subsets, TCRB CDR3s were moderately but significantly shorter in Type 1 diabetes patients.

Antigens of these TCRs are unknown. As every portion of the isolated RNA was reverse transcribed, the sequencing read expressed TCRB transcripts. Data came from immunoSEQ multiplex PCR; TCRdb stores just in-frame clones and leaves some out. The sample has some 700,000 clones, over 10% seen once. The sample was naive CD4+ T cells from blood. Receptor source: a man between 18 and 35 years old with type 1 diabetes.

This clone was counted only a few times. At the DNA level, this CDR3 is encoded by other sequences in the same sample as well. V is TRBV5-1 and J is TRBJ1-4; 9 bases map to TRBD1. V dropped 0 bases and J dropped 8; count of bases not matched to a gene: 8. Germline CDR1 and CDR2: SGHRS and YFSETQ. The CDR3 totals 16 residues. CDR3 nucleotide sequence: TGCGCCAGCAGCTTGGCCGGGGGACAGGGCGGCGAAAAACTGTTTTTT. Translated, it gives CASSLAGGQGGEKLFF.

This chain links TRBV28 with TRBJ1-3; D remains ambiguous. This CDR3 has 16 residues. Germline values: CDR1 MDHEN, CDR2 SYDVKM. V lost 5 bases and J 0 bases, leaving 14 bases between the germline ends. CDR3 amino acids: CASSIFSAPSGNTIYF. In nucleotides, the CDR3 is TGTGCCAGCAGTATATTCAGTGCTCCCTCTGGAAACACCATATATTTT.

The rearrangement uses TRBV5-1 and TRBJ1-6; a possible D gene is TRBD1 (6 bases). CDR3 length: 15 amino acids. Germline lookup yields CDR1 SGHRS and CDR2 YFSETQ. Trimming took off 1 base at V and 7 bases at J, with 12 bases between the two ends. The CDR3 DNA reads TGCGCCAGCAGCTTGACGGACAGCAGCAATTCACCCCTCCACTTT. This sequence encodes CASSLTDSSNSPLHF.

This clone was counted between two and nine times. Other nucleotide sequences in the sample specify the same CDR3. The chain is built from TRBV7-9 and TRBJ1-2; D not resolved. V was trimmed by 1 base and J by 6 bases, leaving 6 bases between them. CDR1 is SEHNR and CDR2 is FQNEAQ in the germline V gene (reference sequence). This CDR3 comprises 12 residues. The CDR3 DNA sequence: TGTGCCAGCAGCTTAGTTGTGGATGGCTACACCTTC. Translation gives CASSLVVDGYTF.

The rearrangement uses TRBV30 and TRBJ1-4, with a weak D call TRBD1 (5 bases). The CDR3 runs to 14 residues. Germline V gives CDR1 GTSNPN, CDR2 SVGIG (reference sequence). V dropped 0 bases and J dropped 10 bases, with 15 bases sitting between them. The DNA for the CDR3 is TGTGCCTGGAGTGTAACCCAGGGCGATGGAAAACTGTTTTTT. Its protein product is CAWSVTQGDGKLFF.

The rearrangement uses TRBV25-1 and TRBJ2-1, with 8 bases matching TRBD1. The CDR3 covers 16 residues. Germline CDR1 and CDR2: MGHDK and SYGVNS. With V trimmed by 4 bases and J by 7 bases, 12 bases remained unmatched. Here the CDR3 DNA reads TGTGCCAGCAGTGCCCAGGGGGCTGGGGGGTTGAATGAGCAGTTCTTC. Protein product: CASSAQGAGGLNEQFF.

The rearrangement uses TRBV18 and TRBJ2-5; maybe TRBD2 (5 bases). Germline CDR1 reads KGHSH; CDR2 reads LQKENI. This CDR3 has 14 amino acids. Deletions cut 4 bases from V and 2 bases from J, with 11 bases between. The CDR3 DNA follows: TGTGCCAGCTCACTAGCGCGGAATCAAGAGACCCAGTACTTC. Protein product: CASSLARNQETQYF.

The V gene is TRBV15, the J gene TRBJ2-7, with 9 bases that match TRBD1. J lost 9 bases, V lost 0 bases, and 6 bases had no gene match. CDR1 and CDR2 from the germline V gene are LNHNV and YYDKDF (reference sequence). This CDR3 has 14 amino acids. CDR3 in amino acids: CATSRDPTGGVQYF. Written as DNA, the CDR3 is TGTGCCACCAGCAGAGATCCCACAGGGGGCGTGCAGTACTTC.

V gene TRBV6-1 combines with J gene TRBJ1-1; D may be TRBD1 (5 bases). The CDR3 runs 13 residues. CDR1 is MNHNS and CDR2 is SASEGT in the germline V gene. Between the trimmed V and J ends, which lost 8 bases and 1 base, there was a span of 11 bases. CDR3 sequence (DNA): TGTGCCAGCCAGGGACTCCCGAACACTGAAGCTTTCTTT. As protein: CASQGLPNTEAFF.

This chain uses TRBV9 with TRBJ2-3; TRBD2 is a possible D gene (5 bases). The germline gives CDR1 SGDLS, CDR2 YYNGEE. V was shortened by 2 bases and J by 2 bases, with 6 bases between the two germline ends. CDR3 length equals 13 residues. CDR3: CASSVGNTDTQYF. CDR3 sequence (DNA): TGTGCCAGCAGCGTCGGGAACACAGATACGCAGTATTTT. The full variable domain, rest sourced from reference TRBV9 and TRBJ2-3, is DSGVTQTPKHLITATGQRVTLRCSPRSGDLSVYWYQQSLDQGLQFLIQYYNGEERAKGNILERFSAQQFPDLHSELNLSSLELGDSALYFCASSVGNTDTQYFGPGTRLTVL.

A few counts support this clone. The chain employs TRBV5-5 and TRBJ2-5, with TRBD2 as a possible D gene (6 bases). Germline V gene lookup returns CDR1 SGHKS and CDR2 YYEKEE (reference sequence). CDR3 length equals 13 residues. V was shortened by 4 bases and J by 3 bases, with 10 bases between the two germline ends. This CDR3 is CASSMPGEETQYF. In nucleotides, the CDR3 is TGTGCCAGCAGCATGCCGGGGGAAGAGACCCAGTACTTC.

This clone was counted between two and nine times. CDR3 protein: CAHRAGGYYNEQFF. CDR3 coding DNA: TGTGCTCACAGGGCAGGGGGCTACTACAATGAGCAGTTCTTC. This sequence joins TRBV2 and TRBJ2-1; 8 nucleotides align to TRBD1. The CDR3 consists of 14 residues. Germline loops: CDR1 SNHLY, CDR2 FYNNEI.

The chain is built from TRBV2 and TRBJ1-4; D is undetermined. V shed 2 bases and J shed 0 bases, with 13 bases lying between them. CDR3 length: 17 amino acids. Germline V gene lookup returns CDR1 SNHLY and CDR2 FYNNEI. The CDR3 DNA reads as TGTGCCAGCAGTGAATTGGCAGGCCCTGCAACTAATGAAAAACTGTTTTTT. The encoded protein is CASSELAGPATNEKLFF.

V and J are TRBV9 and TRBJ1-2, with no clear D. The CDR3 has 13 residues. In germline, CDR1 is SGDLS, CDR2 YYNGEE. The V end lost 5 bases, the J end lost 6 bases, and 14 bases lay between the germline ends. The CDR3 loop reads CASSVEIANGYTF. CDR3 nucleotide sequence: TGTGCCAGCAGTGTCGAGATCGCGAATGGCTACACCTTC.

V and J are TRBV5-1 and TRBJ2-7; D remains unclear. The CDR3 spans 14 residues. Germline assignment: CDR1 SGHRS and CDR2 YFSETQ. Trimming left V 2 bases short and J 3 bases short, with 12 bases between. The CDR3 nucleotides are TGCGCCAGCAGCTTAATACCAACGTACTACGAGCAGTACTTC. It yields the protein CASSLIPTYYEQYF.

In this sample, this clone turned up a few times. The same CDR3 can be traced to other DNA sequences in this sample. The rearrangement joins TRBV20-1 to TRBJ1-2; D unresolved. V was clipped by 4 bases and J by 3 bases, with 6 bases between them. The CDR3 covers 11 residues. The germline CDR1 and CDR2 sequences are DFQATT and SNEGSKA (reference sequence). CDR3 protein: CSATGDYGYTF. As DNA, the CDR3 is TGCAGTGCTACCGGAGACTATGGCTACACCTTC.

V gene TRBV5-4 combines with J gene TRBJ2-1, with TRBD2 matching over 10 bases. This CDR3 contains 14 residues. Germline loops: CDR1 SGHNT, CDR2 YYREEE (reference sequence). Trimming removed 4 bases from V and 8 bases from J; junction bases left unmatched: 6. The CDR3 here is CASSLSGGRDEQFF. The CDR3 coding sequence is TGTGCCAGCAGCCTTAGCGGGGGGAGGGATGAGCAGTTCTTC.

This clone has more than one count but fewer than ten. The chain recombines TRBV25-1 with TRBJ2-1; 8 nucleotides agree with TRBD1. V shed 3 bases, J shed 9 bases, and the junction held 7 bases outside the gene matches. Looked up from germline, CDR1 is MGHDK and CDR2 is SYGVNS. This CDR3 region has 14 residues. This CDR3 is CASSDGQGAIEQFF. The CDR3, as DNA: TGTGCCAGCAGTGATGGTCAGGGGGCGATTGAGCAGTTCTTC.

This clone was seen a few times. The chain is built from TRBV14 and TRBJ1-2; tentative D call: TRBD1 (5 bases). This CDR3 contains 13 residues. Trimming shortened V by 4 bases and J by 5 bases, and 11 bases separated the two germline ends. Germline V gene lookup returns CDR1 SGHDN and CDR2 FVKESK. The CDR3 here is CASSLVEGYGYTF. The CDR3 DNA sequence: TGTGCCAGCAGCCTAGTGGAGGGGTATGGCTACACCTTC.

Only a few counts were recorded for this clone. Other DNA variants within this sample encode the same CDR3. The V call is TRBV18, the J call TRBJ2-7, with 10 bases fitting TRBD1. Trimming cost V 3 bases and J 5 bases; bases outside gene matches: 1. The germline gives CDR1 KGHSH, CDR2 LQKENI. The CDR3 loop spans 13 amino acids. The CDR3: CASSPGQGNEQYF. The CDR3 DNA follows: TGTGCCAGCTCACCGGGACAGGGGAACGAGCAGTACTTC.

The DNA of the CDR3 is TGTGCCAGCAGCCCTGGGACTAGCCGGGGCAATGAGCAGTTCTTC. Its translation: CASSPGTSRGNEQFF. The chain recombines TRBV11-3 with TRBJ2-1; 9 nucleotides agree with TRBD2. In germline, CDR1 is SGHNT, CDR2 YENEEA. The CDR3 totals 15 residues. V shed 5 bases, J shed 6 bases, and the junction held 8 bases outside the gene matches.

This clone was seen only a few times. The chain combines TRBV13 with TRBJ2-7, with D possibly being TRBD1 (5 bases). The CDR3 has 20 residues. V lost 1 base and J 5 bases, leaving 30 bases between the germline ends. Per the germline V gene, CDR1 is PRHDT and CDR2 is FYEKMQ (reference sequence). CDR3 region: CASSLAPRTFPTASRDEQYF. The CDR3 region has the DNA TGTGCCAGCAGCTTAGCTCCCAGGACCTTTCCGACAGCCAGCCGCGACGAGCAGTACTTC.

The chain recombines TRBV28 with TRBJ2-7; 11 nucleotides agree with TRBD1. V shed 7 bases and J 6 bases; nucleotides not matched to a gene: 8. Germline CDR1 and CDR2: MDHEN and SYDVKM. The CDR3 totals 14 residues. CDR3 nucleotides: TGTGCCAGCATCTCCGGACAGGGGGCGGTCGAGCAGTACTTC. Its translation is CASISGQGAVEQYF.

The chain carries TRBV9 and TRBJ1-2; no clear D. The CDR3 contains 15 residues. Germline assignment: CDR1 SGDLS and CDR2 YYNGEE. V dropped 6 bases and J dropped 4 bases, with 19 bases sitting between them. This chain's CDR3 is CASNPREGPIYGYTF. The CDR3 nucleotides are TGTGCCAGCAACCCCCGGGAGGGCCCCATCTATGGCTACACCTTC.

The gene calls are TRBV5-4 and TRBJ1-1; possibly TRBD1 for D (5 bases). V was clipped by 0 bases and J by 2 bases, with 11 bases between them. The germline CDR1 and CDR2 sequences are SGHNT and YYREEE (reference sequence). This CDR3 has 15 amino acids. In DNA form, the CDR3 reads TGTGCCAGCAGCTTGGAACCAGGGATAAACACTGAAGCTTTCTTT. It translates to CASSLEPGINTEAFF.

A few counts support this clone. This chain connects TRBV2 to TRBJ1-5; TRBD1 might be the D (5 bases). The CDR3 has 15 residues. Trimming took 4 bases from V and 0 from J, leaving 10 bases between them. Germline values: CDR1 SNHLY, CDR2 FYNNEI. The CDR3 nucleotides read TGTGCCAGCAGTGGTCGGGGGAATAGCAATCAGCCCCAGCATTTT. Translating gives CASSGRGNSNQPQHF.

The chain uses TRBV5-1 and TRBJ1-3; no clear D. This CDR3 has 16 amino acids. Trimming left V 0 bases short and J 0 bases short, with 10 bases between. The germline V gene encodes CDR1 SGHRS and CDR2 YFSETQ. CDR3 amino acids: CASSLDTAGSGNTIYF. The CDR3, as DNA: TGCGCCAGCAGCTTGGACACTGCCGGCTCTGGAAACACCATATATTTT.